The sequence of this TCR beta chain was determined in a study of cytomegalovirus exposure and HLA in healthy donors (dated by TCRdb to the late 2010s). With respect to the entire study: In an earlier analysis of under 600 of the donors, roughly 300 Gb of sequence data and 95 million to 130 million unique TCR beta sequences from some 170 million T cells were reported. An early release that covered some 640 HLA-typed donors contained 250 to 350 gigabases of sequencing data and 80 million or so unique TCR sequences. Of the roughly 400 genotyped donors, 65% to 90% fell in the genetic ancestry cluster associated with self-reported Caucasian donors. The aim of the study was to test whether cataloging public T cell receptors could identify signatures of past pathogen exposure. The T cell repertoires of under 700 subjects were profiled by immunosequencing and related to cytomegalovirus serostatus. Along with the approximately 700-subject first cohort, a separate validation cohort of around 120 different subjects was used. High-throughput TCR immunosequencing, statistical association of individual TCRs with disease status, and machine learning were combined to predict cytomegalovirus infection status. A later analysis re-analyzed previously published TCR beta repertoires from approximately 670 donors and added high-resolution HLA genotyping to study TCR occurrence patterns. Rather than drawing on any new phenotypic data, the later analysis identified candidate immune exposures from TCR beta sequences and the way those sequences occurred across donors. An earlier analysis of 500 to 650 of the donors applied high-throughput TCR beta sequencing to assess whether each TCR beta V gene segment acted as functional or pseudogenic. Donor age, sex, ethnicity and CMV serostatus were compiled together with the repertoire data. A later genetic analysis used genome-wide SNP genotypes for about 65% of the 666 donors, treating that subset as a discovery cohort. Every repertoire in the discovery cohort had been generated on one and the same sequencing platform. Class I and class II HLA loci were covered by the typing at four-digit resolution. The number of donors typed differed by locus, with roughly 620-640 for A, B, C, DRB1 and DQB1, more than 500 for DQA1, approximately 580 for DPA1, and around 450 for DPB1. Roughly five DR-DQ haplotypes were handled as single units for association and clustering because linkage in the cohort was strong. Among a few hundred genotyped donors of the cohort, an average of about 240,000 unique TCR beta nucleotide sequences were sequenced per donor, around 20% of them non-productive.

Findings and caveats that apply to the study as a whole: While some public TCRs were present in many individuals, most TCR sequences turned up only very rarely across donors. A later analysis associated some 17,000 TCR beta sequences with specific HLA alleles at a false discovery rate of 0.05. The only immune exposure information available for the cohort was CMV serostatus. A later analysis found that HLA-associated TCR beta chains were more clonally expanded and had lower generation probabilities than equally common non-associated chains. Cytomegalovirus status was reported to be diagnosed by the classifier with high specificity and sensitivity in both the original and validation cohorts. According to the authors, the approach could potentially be generalized to other disease states and immunological phenotypes. Roughly uniform sequencing depth across donors was assumed in presence/absence analyses, although this assumption may not hold. In vitro tests confirmed that a few of the cytomegalovirus-associated TCR beta chains recognize cytomegalovirus antigens. An earlier analysis of 587 of the donors showed that most TCR beta V segments appeared in productive rearrangements either about 87% or about 30% of the time, which broadly matched IMGT annotations. In a later analysis, several top co-occurrence clusters were reported to appear linked to parvovirus B19, influenza, CMV and Epstein-Barr virus. Fewer than 20 rarely observed V segments, including chromosome 9 orphons, were excluded from the earlier analysis of several hundred of the donors because counts were too low. Because HLA typing was unavailable for some donors at each locus, only the typed subset was used in association tests. In a later analysis, TCR association rates were found to vary across HLA loci, with the most associated TCRs seen for DRB1 alleles and the fewest for HLA-C alleles. When HLA alleles, especially DR and DQ, strongly co-occurred, attributing TCR associations to individual alleles was difficult. V-gene and J-gene trimming of TCR beta chains was associated with a missense DCLRE1C variant in a later genetic analysis, and the association was replicated in an independent cohort. Correlated functional status among segregating V segments might reflect linkage disequilibrium, but an unknown experimental factor could not be ruled out. A later analysis found that most CMV-associated TCR beta chains appeared HLA-restricted, with HLA associations seemingly driven largely by CMV exposure. A further reported finding was that TCR beta sequences accurately predicted the HLA-A and HLA-B alleles for most subjects in the first cohort. The cohort was sequenced for TCR beta chains only, and without alpha or paired-chain data the features that could be detected were limited. The study gave a list of some 150 TCR beta chains associated with cytomegalovirus. Because the 87-base-pair reads could not distinguish some IMGT-functional V segments, including TRBV6-2 and TRBV6-3, those segments were excluded. The sequencing pipeline was judged likely to have produced a cluster of highly shared sequence variants as a technical artifact. Compared with the 666-donor mean, donors in an Asian-associated ancestry cluster had fewer N-insertions in productive TCRs, according to a later genetic analysis.

The cohort consisted of 600 to 750 healthy bone marrow donors. Cohort members were all nominally healthy when sampled, although unrecorded immune exposures were likely present. The donor tested CMV seronegative and was one of the 352 seronegative cohort members. A peripheral blood sample was collected from each donor, and TCR beta sequencing was performed on peripheral blood mononuclear cells. The Qiagen DNeasy Blood Extraction Kit was used to extract genomic DNA from the blood cell samples. A word on this clone: The antigen it recognizes is unknown. Base qualities are not recorded, but no much larger clone differs from it by a single base.

The library was built by means of the immunoSEQ multiplex PCR assay. A mixture of 60 forward primers for TCR Vbeta segments and 13 reverse primers for TCR Jbeta segments was used in the multiplex PCR. Amplification of the CDR3 region of rearranged TCR beta genes was performed with a multiplex PCR assay on genomic DNA. Amplified TCR beta libraries were sequenced as 87-base-pair reads on the Illumina HiSeq System. The paper's processing steps were these. Across the 670 or so repertoires, a later analysis counted tens of millions of unique TCR beta chains, roughly 11 million of which were shared by at least two donors. Raw reads were error-corrected and collapsed into unique sequences with a nearest-neighbor algorithm that merged closely related sequences to remove PCR and sequencing errors. To assign V, D and J gene segments, CDR3 sequences were aligned to IMGT reference sequences. For a sequence to be retained, a match of at least six nucleotides was required to both a V gene segment and a J gene segment. A rearrangement was called productive if the CDR3 had no stop codons and remained in frame with V and J, and every other rearrangement was called non-productive. Following IMGT convention, CDR3 was defined as the stretch from the second conserved V-encoded cysteine up to the conserved J-encoded phenylalanine. Sequences without an unambiguous match to a single V gene segment were excluded from the earlier analysis of about 600 of the donors. In an earlier analysis of more than 500 of the donors, a V segment was called functional when productive rearrangements were above 56.7%, and segregating when the standard deviation between donors exceeded 5%. A statistical classification framework was built for diagnosing cytomegalovirus status from the catalog of TCR beta chain sequences. In a later analysis, TCR nucleotide sequences were compared against IMGT/GENE-DB human TR gene sequences so that V and J genes could be assigned. The TCRdist pipeline was used in a later analysis to assign CDR3 sequences and most-parsimonious VDJ recombination scenarios. A later analysis defined each TCR beta chain by its CDR3 amino acid sequence plus V-gene family, and excluded reads lacking a unique V-gene family. In a later analysis, 500 to 650 highly shared, low-generation-probability nucleotide sequences were removed to address suspected cross-contamination and a sequencing artifact. A later analysis calculated a clonal expansion index for each public chain from normalized within-repertoire ranks of inferred template counts. A later analysis computed generation probabilities with a VDJ recombination model fitted to out-of-frame rearrangements, and checked the results against IGoR. In a later analysis, hypergeometric tests were used to score TCR-TCR, TCR-HLA and TCR-CMV co-occurrence, with a repertoire-size bias correction applied to TCR pairs. A later analysis estimated false discovery rates by permuting HLA or CMV assignments 20 times. A later analysis grouped co-occurring TCRs with DBSCAN, adding TCRdist sequence similarity when clustering within HLA-allele-positive subsets. Repertoires with fewer than 30,000 or more than 120,000 public chains, plus five repertoires with anomalous nucleotide sharing, were excluded from co-occurrence clustering. Imported from immuneACCESS, the table was reduced by TCRdb to in-frame sequences with V and J called. These copies leave out some clones; in studies compared against another copy, an unresolved V gene accounts for under half, and the cause of the remainder is not known. The V and J calls and clone size were taken over from that table, and D and trimming were inferred from the DNA. Present in this sample are around 200,000 clones, around 76% of which were seen just once. The top ten clones comprise about 2.1% of the sample.

The germline V gene sets CDR1 to SGHRS and CDR2 to YFSETQ. V is clipped by 4 bases and J by 9 bases, and the sequence between their germline boundaries is 17 bases long. The CDR3 goes from the cysteine to the phenylalanine over 14 residues. The DNA shown is the 42-base CDR3, in frame from base 1. This sequence uses TRBV5-1 and TRBJ1-5, with no confident D gene call. This TCR came from a man in his thirties or forties in good health and CMV-seronegative. Sequencing input: PBMCs. The CDR3 amino acid sequence is: CASSRDGREGPQHF. The DNA sequence is as follows: TGCGCCAGCAGCCGTGACGGACGAGAGGGGCCCCAGCATTTT.